The present entry profiles one TCR beta chain with its context. Its antigen is unknown. The record originates from a study of T cell responses to AZD1222 COVID-19 vaccine. The study's findings and limits: Dominant at 160-218 and 743-854, vaccine-associated CD4 TCRs also spanned spike.

The protocol was immunoSEQ multiplex PCR, while the TCRdb copy is restricted to in-frame clones and leaves out a portion. Here the sample spans some 120,000 clones, roughly 93% being singletons. The sequence derives from an adult who received the AZD1222 COVID-19 vaccine. This sample comprised peripheral blood, obtained 28 days after the second AZD1222 dose.

The CDR3 reads CASSRFSGNTIYF. CDR3 coding DNA: TGTGCCAGCAGTCGGTTCTCTGGAAACACCATATATTTT. V gene TRBV27 combines with J gene TRBJ1-3; D is unclear. The CDR3 is made up of 13 amino acids. V was clipped by 5 bases and J by 0 bases, with 5 bases between them. CDR1 MNHEY and CDR2 SMNVEV come from the germline V gene (reference sequence).